This T cell receptor beta chain was identified in a study of blood T cell repertoires in COVID-19. Across the study: Samples came from the United States, Italy and Spain, spanning acute and convalescent COVID-19. T cells, B-cell-depleted T cells, or PBMCs supplied cDNA or gDNA.

Methods used by the authors: Reference gene primer amplification gave estimated nucleated cell counts. Using immunoSEQ multiplex PCR, the repertoire was profiled, and TCRdb retains in-frame clones only, with some absent. That table furnishes V, J and clone size, whereas the DNA furnished D and trimming. Of 200,000 or so clones detected, almost 85% appear once; the ten largest clones hold 6.9%. Sequencing input: peripheral blood. The receptor's source is a human donor with acute or convalescent COVID-19. The donor label of this sample is uncertain.

As DNA, the CDR3 is TGTGCCAGCGTCGGGGGAGATAGCAATCAGCCCCAGCATTTT. It encodes CASVGGDSNQPQHF. The rearrangement joins TRBV6-6 to TRBJ1-5; weak D call: TRBD1 (5 bases). The germline gives CDR1 MNHNY, CDR2 SVGAGI (reference sequence). Trimming pared 8 bases from V and 0 bases from J, leaving 11 bases between. The CDR3 is 14 amino acids.